This passage covers 31 T cell receptor beta chains from one sample sequenced in a study of blood T cell repertoires in COVID-19. Sequencing used immunoSEQ multiplex PCR; TCRdb keeps in-frame clones, though not all of them. This table holds under 400,000 clones, approximately 89% found once. Source material: peripheral blood. These receptors all stem from a woman aged 25 to 45 with COVID-19, enrolled during active disease.

The J gene is TRBJ2-1, the V gene TRBV7-3; 11 bases fit TRBD1. CDR1 SGHTA and CDR2 FQGTGA come from the germline V gene. The CDR3 length is 15 residues. With 5 bases clipped from V and 4 bases from J, the junction kept 4 bases outside the gene matches. The CDR3 here is CASSKDRGQYNEQFF. CDR3 sequence (DNA): TGTGCCAGCAGCAAGGACAGGGGGCAGTACAATGAGCAGTTCTTC.

The genes are TRBV6-5 and TRBJ2-2; a weak D match, TRBD2 (5 bases). Germline V CDR1 and CDR2: MNHEY, SVGAGI. This CDR3 is 13 amino acids long. V was pared by 2 bases and J by 6 bases, with 7 bases between. CDR3 nucleotide sequence: TGTGCCAGCAGTTACGAGAGGGCCGGGGAGCTGTTTTTT. It yields the protein CASSYERAGELFF.

The J gene is TRBJ1-1, the V gene TRBV5-6, with a tentative D call TRBD1 (5 bases). Germline V lookup: CDR1 SGHDT, CDR2 YYEEEE. The length of the CDR3 is 14 residues. Deletions cut 3 bases from V and 0 bases from J, with 9 bases between. In DNA, the CDR3 is TGTGCCAGCAGCTGGGCAGGGATGAACACTGAAGCTTTCTTT. Protein product: CASSWAGMNTEAFF.

J is TRBJ1-2 and V is TRBV28; D not certain. Germline V CDR1 and CDR2: MDHEN, SYDVKM. This CDR3 spans 13 amino acids. Trimming took off 1 base at V and 2 bases at J, with 5 bases between the two ends. The CDR3 DNA sequence: TGTGCCAGCAGTTTATCATCCAACTATGGCTACACCTTC. Translated: CASSLSSNYGYTF.

The genes are TRBV28 and TRBJ2-5; 13 bases are a match to TRBD2. V was pared by 7 bases and J by 7 bases, with 9 bases of the junction left unmatched. Germline V CDR1 and CDR2: MDHEN, SYDVKM. This CDR3 contains 15 residues. CDR3 amino acids: CASTYTSGGAGTQYF. CDR3 nucleotide sequence: TGTGCCAGCACTTATACTAGCGGGGGGGCAGGGACCCAGTACTTC. The variable domain in full, completed from reference TRBV28 and TRBJ2-5, reads DVKVTQSSRYLVKRTGEKVFLECVQDMDHENMFWYRQDPGLGLRLIYFSYDVKMKEKGDIPEGYSVSREKKERFSLILESASTNQTSMYLCASTYTSGGAGTQYFGPGTRLLVL.

This chain connects TRBV11-2 to TRBJ1-2; D is perhaps TRBD1 (6 bases). Trimming took 5 bases from V and 4 from J, leaving 14 bases between them. The CDR3 runs 14 residues. Germline V gene data show CDR1 as SGHAT and CDR2 as FQNNGV. DNA of the CDR3: TGTGCCAGCAGCCCCATTACAGGGATCTATGGCTACACCTTC. Protein: CASSPITGIYGYTF. The variable domain in full, with the rest retrieved from reference TRBV11-2 and TRBJ1-2, is EAGVAQSPRYKIIEKRQSVAFWCNPISGHATLYWYQQILGQGPKLLIQFQNNGVVDDSQLPKDRFSAERLKGVDSTLKIQPAKLEDSAVYLCASSPITGIYGYTFGSGTRLTVV.

The V gene is TRBV28, the J gene TRBJ1-4; no clear D gene. V was trimmed by 2 bases and J by 6 bases, leaving 4 bases between them. Germline CDR1 MDHEN, CDR2 SYDVKM. The CDR3 length is 12 residues. This chain's CDR3 is CASSLPYEKLFF. For the CDR3, the DNA is TGTGCCAGCAGTTTACCGTATGAAAAACTGTTTTTT.

V gene TRBV5-1 combines with J gene TRBJ2-1; unclear D gene. Per the germline V gene, CDR1 is SGHRS and CDR2 is YFSETQ. The CDR3 sequence is 13 residues long. Trimming left V 0 bases short and J 7 bases short, with 8 bases between. In DNA, the CDR3 is TGCGCCAGCAGCTTGGGGCAGACTAATGAGCAGTTCTTC. Amino acid sequence: CASSLGQTNEQFF.

The chain has TRBV9 and TRBJ1-4, with a weak D call TRBD1 (5 bases). The germline CDR1 and CDR2 sequences are SGDLS and YYNGEE. CDR3 length equals 17 residues. Trimming shortened V by 6 bases and J by 3 bases, and 21 bases separated the two germline ends. This CDR3 reads CASTPGRGSFANEKLFF. CDR3 DNA sequence: TGTGCCAGCACGCCGGGGAGGGGCTCTTTCGCTAATGAAAAACTGTTTTTT.

The CDR3 coding sequence is TGTGCCAGCAGCTTGGAGGGGGGGAACGGCTACACCTTC. This codes for CASSLEGGNGYTF. The chain employs TRBV11-2 and TRBJ1-2, with D perhaps matching TRBD1 (6 bases). V lost 3 bases to trimming and J lost 8 bases, with 13 bases between them. Germline V gene sequence: CDR1 SGHAT, CDR2 FQNNGV. There are 13 residues in the CDR3. Using reference TRBV11-2 and TRBJ1-2 for the parts outside the CDR3, the full variable domain is EAGVAQSPRYKIIEKRQSVAFWCNPISGHATLYWYQQILGQGPKLLIQFQNNGVVDDSQLPKDRFSAERLKGVDSTLKIQPAKLEDSAVYLCASSLEGGNGYTFGSGTRLTVV.

The chain is built from TRBV6-5 and TRBJ1-4; a weak D match, TRBD1 (5 bases). The CDR3 runs 14 residues. Trimming took off 6 bases at V and 7 bases at J, with 15 bases between the two ends. Germline assignment: CDR1 MNHEY and CDR2 SVGAGI. The chain's CDR3 is CASRAGPRSEKLFF. CDR3 nucleotides: TGTGCCAGCAGAGCGGGACCCCGCAGTGAAAAACTGTTTTTT.

J is TRBJ2-3 and V is TRBV10-1, with a tentative D call TRBD1 (5 bases). Trimming cost V 10 bases and J 2 bases, with 19 bases left between them. Germline CDR1 WNHNN, CDR2 SYGVQD (reference sequence). The CDR3 runs 15 residues. The DNA for the CDR3 is TGCGCCACAGATAATGGGGCAGAAAACACAGATACGCAGTATTTT. Translated: CATDNGAENTDTQYF.

This clone was detected only a few times. The chain links TRBV27 to TRBJ2-1; 7 bases are a match to TRBD2. The CDR3 is 13 amino acids. CDR1 and CDR2 (germline): MNHEY, SMNVEV (reference sequence). V shed 4 bases and J 6 bases; nucleotides not matched to a gene: 3. The CDR3 sequence is CASSWGGSNEQFF. The CDR3 DNA is TGTGCCAGCAGTTGGGGAGGGAGCAATGAGCAGTTCTTC.

The chain has TRBV27 and TRBJ1-1, with D possibly matching TRBD1 (5 bases). Germline V lookup: CDR1 MNHEY, CDR2 SMNVEV (reference sequence). Deletions cut 3 bases from V and 10 bases from J, with 12 bases between. This CDR3 is 12 amino acids long. For the CDR3, the DNA is TGTGCCAGCAGTTTTACTGTGGGGCCAGCTTTCTTT. Its protein is CASSFTVGPAFF.

The chain is built from TRBV6-5 and TRBJ1-2; 7 bases map to TRBD1. Germline V gives CDR1 MNHEY, CDR2 SVGAGI. This CDR3 comprises 15 residues. J lost 8 bases, V lost 2 bases, and 11 bases had no gene match. In DNA, the CDR3 is TGTGCCAGCAGTTACGGCAGGGGGTTCCGGCACGGCTACACCTTC. Translation: CASSYGRGFRHGYTF.

This chain connects TRBV2 to TRBJ1-2; 7 bases agree with TRBD1. CDR3 size: 14 residues. Germline CDR1 is SNHLY and CDR2 is FYNNEI. The ends lost 5 bases at V and 6 bases at J; junction bases unmatched: 9. The CDR3 sequence: CASSYRGSGNGYTF. The DNA of the CDR3 is TGTGCCAGCAGTTACAGGGGTTCGGGGAATGGCTACACCTTC.

This chain connects TRBV15 to TRBJ2-1; D is undetermined. Per germline, CDR1 LNHNV and CDR2 YYDKDF (reference sequence). The CDR3 covers 13 residues. V was cut by 4 bases and J by 6 bases, with 10 bases left in between. For the CDR3, the DNA is TGTGCCACCAGCATTCTGCTACGCAATGAGCAGTTCTTC. Translation gives CATSILLRNEQFF.

This rearrangement joins TRBV4-1 to TRBJ2-3; D possibly corresponds to TRBD1 (6 bases). V lost 4 bases to trimming and J lost 6 bases, with 14 bases between them. CDR3 length: 14 residues. The germline gives CDR1 MGHRA, CDR2 YSYEKL. Here the CDR3 DNA reads TGCGCCAGCAGCCCCACGGACAGCTTCGATACGCAGTATTTT. Translating gives CASSPTDSFDTQYF.

This clone was detected a few times. The chain carries TRBV11-2 and TRBJ2-5; 7 bases map to TRBD2. The CDR3 loop spans 17 amino acids. J gave up 2 bases and V 5 bases, and 14 bases lay outside the gene matches. Germline lookup yields CDR1 SGHAT and CDR2 FQNNGV. As DNA, the CDR3 is TGTGCCAGCAGCCCGTTGCCGGGACTAAGGGAACAAGAGACCCAGTACTTC. Amino acids: CASSPLPGLREQETQYF. The full variable domain, in which reference TRBV11-2 and TRBJ2-5 provide the parts outside the CDR3, is EAGVAQSPRYKIIEKRQSVAFWCNPISGHATLYWYQQILGQGPKLLIQFQNNGVVDDSQLPKDRFSAERLKGVDSTLKIQPAKLEDSAVYLCASSPLPGLREQETQYFGPGTRLLVL.

The chain carries TRBV27 and TRBJ1-4; 9 bases match TRBD1. This CDR3 has 15 residues. V dropped 6 bases and J dropped 6; count of bases not matched to a gene: 8. Germline V gene data show CDR1 as MNHEY and CDR2 as SMNVEV (reference sequence). CDR3 sequence reads: CASSLQGALYEKLFF. The CDR3 DNA is TGTGCCAGCAGCCTACAGGGGGCCCTGTATGAAAAACTGTTTTTT. Variable domain in full (rest from reference TRBV27 and TRBJ1-4): EAQVTQNPRYLITVTGKKLTVTCSQNMNHEYMSWYRQDPGLGLRQIYYSMNVEVTDKGDVPEGYKVSRKEKRNFPLILESPSPNQTSLYFCASSLQGALYEKLFFGSGTQLSVL.

The V and J genes are TRBV9 and TRBJ1-3; D unresolved. The CDR3 has 17 residues. V shed 3 bases and J shed 2 bases, with 18 bases lying between them. Germline-derived CDR1 and CDR2 are SGDLS and YYNGEE. The CDR3 sequence is CASSASSQVKAGNTIYF. DNA of the CDR3: TGTGCCAGCAGCGCTAGCAGCCAGGTCAAGGCTGGAAACACCATATATTTT.

The chain couples TRBV6-6 to TRBJ1-1, with D maybe TRBD1 (5 bases). Germline CDR1 reads MNHNY; CDR2 reads SVGAGI (reference sequence). With 2 bases removed from V and 5 bases from J, the gap between germline ends came to 12 bases. The CDR3 has 14 residues. The CDR3, as DNA: TGTGCCAGCAGTTACAGCGGAGGGGAGACTGAAGCTTTCTTT. This codes for CASSYSGGETEAFF.

The chain has TRBV19 and TRBJ1-2; D remains ambiguous. Germline-derived CDR1 and CDR2 are LNHDA and SQIVND (reference sequence). This CDR3 has 15 amino acids. Deletions cut 5 bases from V and 3 bases from J, with 16 bases between. The CDR3 loop is CASSARAGLDYGYTF. CDR3 nucleotide sequence: TGTGCCAGTAGTGCCCGTGCGGGATTGGACTATGGCTACACCTTC.

The gene calls are TRBV3-1 (or the pseudogene TRBV3-2) and TRBJ2-5, with 9 bases identical to TRBD2. The V and J ends lost 6 bases and 3 bases, in that order; junction bases with no gene match: 2. The germline V gene encodes CDR1 LGHDT and CDR2 YNNKEL (reference sequence). This CDR3 contains 13 residues. CDR3 region: CASRLAGKETQYF. The DNA of the CDR3 is TGTGCCAGCAGGCTAGCGGGGAAAGAGACCCAGTACTTC.

CDR3 region: CASSIARFRQINSPLHF. The CDR3, as DNA: TGTGCCAGTAGTATTGCCCGGTTTCGACAGATTAATTCACCCCTCCACTTT. The genes are TRBV19 and TRBJ1-6, with TRBD1 as a possible D gene (5 bases). Germline-derived CDR1 and CDR2 are LNHDA and SQIVND (reference sequence). V lost 3 bases, J lost 6 bases, and 18 bases lay in between. The length of the CDR3 is 17 residues.

Many counts were recorded for this clone. The chain carries TRBV6-6 and TRBJ1-2, with D unresolved. CDR1 is MNHNY, CDR2 SVGAGI, per germline (reference sequence). With 0 bases removed from V and 8 bases from J, the gap between germline ends came to 13 bases. This CDR3 region has 14 residues. CDR3 sequence reads: CASSYSGDRKGYTF. CDR3 sequence (DNA): TGTGCCAGCAGTTACTCCGGGGATCGGAAGGGCTACACCTTC.

This sequence joins TRBV6-6 and TRBJ1-1; unclear D gene. This CDR3 contains 14 residues. The germline gives CDR1 MNHNY, CDR2 SVGAGI (reference sequence). V was cut by 2 bases and J by 0 bases, with 7 bases left in between. The CDR3 nucleotides read TGTGCCAGCAGTTACCCAGGTATGAACACTGAAGCTTTCTTT. Its translation: CASSYPGMNTEAFF.

In DNA, the CDR3 is TGTGCCAGTAAAGGGGGTGGGTATGGCTACACCTTC. This translates into CASKGGGYGYTF. The chain employs TRBV19 and TRBJ1-2; weak D call: TRBD1 (6 bases). Trimming removed 7 bases from V and 5 bases from J, with 11 bases in between. Germline loops: CDR1 LNHDA, CDR2 SQIVND (reference sequence). The CDR3 contains 12 residues.

The V gene is TRBV5-1, the J gene TRBJ1-1; D is possibly TRBD1 (5 bases). The CDR3 sequence is 14 residues long. In germline, CDR1 is SGHRS, CDR2 YFSETQ. V gave up 3 bases and J gave up 1 base, with 10 bases separating them. CDR3 sequence: CASSSQGKNTEAFF. The CDR3, as DNA: TGCGCCAGCAGCTCGCAGGGAAAGAACACTGAAGCTTTCTTT.

V usage is TRBV19 and J usage is TRBJ2-7, with 7 nucleotides matching TRBD2. The V gene's germline CDR1 is LNHDA and CDR2 SQIVND (reference sequence). V was pared by 3 bases and J by 2 bases, with 1 base of the junction left unmatched. The CDR3 covers 13 residues. The chain's CDR3 is CASSIGLAYEQYV. The CDR3 coding sequence is TGTGCCAGTAGTATCGGACTAGCCTACGAGCAGTACGTC.

The chain has TRBV14 and TRBJ1-4, with 9 nucleotides matching TRBD1. Trimming took 4 bases from V and 8 from J; bases not matched to a gene: 5. Germline CDR1 SGHDN, CDR2 FVKESK. This CDR3 is built from 14 residues. CDR3 amino acids: CASSRQGVREKLFF. The CDR3, as DNA: TGTGCCAGCAGCCGACAGGGGGTTAGGGAAAAACTGTTTTTT. Drawing the rest from reference TRBV14 and TRBJ1-4, the complete variable domain is EAGVTQFPSHSVIEKGQTVTLRCDPISGHDNLYWYRRVMGKEIKFLLHFVKESKQDESGMPNNRFLAERTGGTYSTLKVQPAELEDSGVYFCASSRQGVREKLFFGSGTQLSVL.